The present T cell receptor beta chain was sequenced within a study of cytomegalovirus exposure and HLA in healthy donors. Looking at the study overall: Just over 80% of some 390 genotyped donors fell in the Caucasian-associated ancestry cluster.

From germline, CDR1 is LNHNV and CDR2 YYDKDF (reference sequence). The length of the CDR3 is 17 residues. V was clipped by 4 bases and J by 6 bases; unmatched bases: 12. Vbeta (60) and Jbeta (13) primers were used in the PCR. The protocol was immunoSEQ multiplex PCR, while the TCRdb copy is restricted to in-frame clones and leaves out a portion. This table has about 140,000 clones, nearly 80% appearing once. The donors (healthy individuals) were bone marrow donors. The chain is built from TRBV15 and TRBJ2-1; the match to TRBD2 covers 10 bases. Sequenced sample: PBMCs. This TCR was sampled from a young man in good health and CMV-seronegative. This CDR3 is CATSKTLGTSVTNEQFF. The CDR3 DNA reads TGTGCCACCAGCAAGACTTTAGGGACTAGCGTCACCAATGAGCAGTTCTTC.